The entry below describes one T cell receptor beta chain. Its antigen specificity is not known. No much larger clonotype is one base removed from it; base qualities were not supplied. At the junction V is shortened by 3 bases and J by 5 bases, with 20 bases in between. CDR1 and CDR2, per the germline V gene, are MGHRA and YSYEKL. Counted from cysteine to phenylalanine, this CDR3 has 17 amino acids. Here the CDR3 DNA is all that survives: 51 bases in frame from base 1. The trial excluded patients who had a history of autoimmune disease or were on systemic immunosuppression. Peripheral blood for TCR sequencing was collected from all dose cohorts at baseline, on cycle 4 day 1, and on cycle 7 day 1. Samples came from an open-label, multicenter, first-in-human phase I dose-escalation trial of ivuxolimab. The trial enrolled adults with locally advanced or metastatic head and neck squamous cell, hepatocellular, melanoma or renal cell carcinoma. Before TCR sequencing, CD4+ T cells and CD8+ T cells from peripheral blood were sorted into separate populations.

This sample is part of a study of OX40 agonist ivuxolimab in advanced cancers. Regarding the study in general: Ivuxolimab was an agonistic, fully human IgG2 monoclonal antibody directed against OX40 (CD134), a costimulatory receptor. Intravenous ivuxolimab was administered to patients every 2 weeks at six dose levels: 0.01, 0.1, 0.3, 1.5, 3 and 10 mg/kg. Of the approximately 54 dose-escalation patients, hepatocellular carcinoma was present in about 20, melanoma in approximately 15, renal cell carcinoma in 9 and head and neck cancer in 9. In the dose-escalation cohort, 75% to 85% of patients were male, and the mean age was around 60 years with a range of roughly 23 to 79. Prior anti-PD-1, anti-PD-L1 or anti-CTLA-4 therapy was permitted, and approximately 40% of dose-escalation patients had received checkpoint inhibitors. Three dose-escalation patients achieved partial responses, one with hepatocellular carcinoma and two with cutaneous melanoma. The purpose of peripheral TCRbeta sequencing was to test whether ivuxolimab changed TCR sequence diversity and led to clonal T-cell expansion. The monotherapy dose-escalation portion (N ≈ 52 patients) of the phase I ivuxolimab trial is reported in the paper. The research as a whole found: At doses of 0.1 to 3.0 mg/kg, clonal expansion of both CD4+ and CD8+ T cells in blood was seen between baseline and week 6. Partial responders in the 0.1-3.0 mg/kg groups had among the lowest normalized peripheral clonal expansion, especially among CD8+ T cells. On average, CD8+ T cells showed more expanded clones than CD4+ T cells after ivuxolimab. Low levels of normalized T-cell clonal expansion were also seen in some nonresponding patients. Antigen specificity was not determined for the clonally expanded peripheral T cells.

Genomic DNA was extracted from sorted cells for sequencing of the TCRbeta CDR3 region. The immunoSEQ Assay was used for sequencing of TCRbeta CDR3 regions. The immuneACCESS repertoire file appears here via TCRdb, limited to in-frame rearrangements. These files lack a portion of the clones; in checked studies, under half of the deficit traces to unresolved V genes, and the cause of the others is not known. A total of about 95,000 clones appear in this sample, roughly 84% of them only once. About 3.8% of the sample lies in the top ten. The receptor's source is an adult with an advanced solid tumor such as melanoma, head and neck, liver or kidney cancer. The V and J segments used are TRBV4-1 and TRBJ1-5, with TRBD1 as a weak D call on 5 bases. The material was CD4+ or CD8+ T cells sorted from blood, obtained in a trial of the OX40 agonist ivuxolimab. The bases are TGCGCCAGCAGCCACCCCCAGCTTGGGGGGAGCGATCAGCCCCAGCATTTT. Its coded protein is CASSHPQLGGSDQPQHF.